One and the same sample provided the 14 T cell receptor beta chains below, sequenced in a study of graft-versus-host responses after intestinal transplantation. Generated by immunoSEQ multiplex PCR, the TCRdb table keeps only in-frame clones and is missing some. The sample lists 85,000 to 100,000 clones, roughly 90% occurring once. Their antigen targets remain unknown. Sequencing was performed on unstimulated CD4+ T cells sorted from spleen or lymph node cells, taken before intestinal transplant. The receptors derive from a human donor who received an intestinal transplant.

This sequence joins TRBV19 and TRBJ1-2; 8 bases match TRBD1. The trim removed 4 bases at V and 4 bases at J, leaving 14 bases unmatched. The V gene's germline CDR1 is LNHDA and CDR2 SQIVND (reference sequence). The CDR3 consists of 17 residues. The CDR3 reads CASSTPGQAPPLYGYTF. CDR3 sequence (DNA): TGTGCCAGTAGTACCCCGGGACAGGCGCCACCTCTCTATGGCTACACCTTC.

The rearrangement joins TRBV18 to TRBJ1-1; D not resolved. V was trimmed by 0 bases and J by 4 bases, leaving 12 bases between them. Germline lookup yields CDR1 KGHSH and CDR2 LQKENI. The CDR3 contains 15 residues. The CDR3 reads CASSPPGMRSTEAFF. DNA of the CDR3: TGTGCCAGCTCACCACCCGGTATGCGGTCCACTGAAGCTTTCTTT.

The chain couples TRBV6-6 to TRBJ2-3, with 10 bases matching TRBD2. J gave up 5 bases and V 7 bases, and 3 bases lay outside the gene matches. Per germline, CDR1 MNHNY and CDR2 SVGAGI (reference sequence). CDR3 length: 13 amino acids. The CDR3 nucleotides are TGTGCCAGCAAGCGGGGGGGCGGAGATACGCAGTATTTT. Translation: CASKRGGGDTQYF.

CDR3 region: CASSGWDRELYYGYTF. In nucleotides, the CDR3 is TGTGCCAGCAGCGGATGGGACAGGGAGCTTTACTATGGCTACACCTTC. J is TRBJ1-2 and V is TRBV9; 9 nucleotides agree with TRBD1. V shed 3 bases and J 3 bases; nucleotides not matched to a gene: 9. CDR3 size: 16 residues. Germline values: CDR1 SGDLS, CDR2 YYNGEE.

The V call is TRBV7-3, the J call TRBJ1-1, with TRBD1 as a possible D gene (5 bases). Germline values: CDR1 SGHTA, CDR2 FQGTGA. V shed 7 bases and J shed 5 bases, with 17 bases lying between them. The CDR3 has 14 amino acids. The CDR3 bases are TGTGCCAGCACCTCAGGAGAGGGGAGGACTGAAGCTTTCTTT. Protein sequence: CASTSGEGRTEAFF.

This chain uses TRBV15 with TRBJ1-2; no clear D gene. CDR3 length equals 13 residues. In germline, CDR1 is LNHNV, CDR2 YYDKDF (reference sequence). Trimming left V 1 base short and J 6 bases short, with 9 bases between. CDR3 sequence (DNA): TGTGCCACCAGCAGAGGAAACCAGGATGGCTACACCTTC. This codes for CATSRGNQDGYTF.

The J gene is TRBJ1-1, the V gene TRBV20-1; D is unresolved. The CDR3 is 11 amino acids. Per germline, CDR1 DFQATT and CDR2 SNEGSKA (reference sequence). CDR3 DNA: TGCAGCGGGGTGGGTGCCACTGAAGCTTTCTTT. This codes for CSGVGATEAFF.

V is TRBV9 and J is TRBJ2-7; D ambiguous. Germline lookup yields CDR1 SGDLS and CDR2 YYNGEE. The CDR3 is made up of 15 amino acids. V lost 0 bases and J 0 bases, leaving 10 bases between the germline ends. The CDR3 reads CASSVGLEPSYEQYF. The CDR3 DNA reads TGTGCCAGCAGCGTAGGTTTGGAGCCCTCCTACGAGCAGTACTTC.

The chain joins TRBV14 to TRBJ2-5; D perhaps matches TRBD1 (5 bases). Germline V gene sequence: CDR1 SGHDN, CDR2 FVKESK. V was pared by 11 bases and J by 1 base, with 14 bases between. The CDR3 has 13 amino acids. CDR3 in DNA: TGTGCCTCCGATAGGGGCCCCCAAGAGACCCAGTACTTC. Translation: CASDRGPQETQYF.

This clone was observed a handful of times. The chain has TRBV6-1 and TRBJ1-4; 7 nucleotides match TRBD1. V was pared by 1 base and J by 8 bases, with 4 bases of the junction left unmatched. CDR1 is MNHNS and CDR2 is SASEGT in the germline V gene. This CDR3 has 14 residues. Here the CDR3 DNA reads TGTGCCAGCAGTGAAGGGACAGGTCGGGAAAAACTGTTTTTT. Translating gives CASSEGTGREKLFF.

The chain carries TRBV6-6 and TRBJ2-5; TRBD1 matches 8 bases. V gave up 0 bases and J gave up 2 bases; unmatched junction bases: 2. Germline assignment: CDR1 MNHNY and CDR2 SVGAGI (reference sequence). This CDR3 is built from 15 residues. The CDR3 spells CASSYSTGVQETQYF. The CDR3 region has the DNA TGTGCCAGCAGTTACTCGACAGGGGTACAAGAGACCCAGTACTTC.

This clone was picked up one time. The chain is built from TRBV6-1 and TRBJ2-7; 8 nucleotides match TRBD1. CDR3 length equals 15 residues. Unmatched junction bases numbered 9, after V lost 6 bases and J lost 2 bases. Germline values: CDR1 MNHNS, CDR2 SASEGT. CDR3 in amino acids: CASSQSRTGPYEQYF. The DNA for the CDR3 is TGTGCCAGCAGCCAATCACGGACAGGGCCCTACGAGCAGTACTTC.

With respect to this clone: This specimen includes other DNA sequences encoding the same CDR3. The gene calls are TRBV6-5 and TRBJ1-1; 9 bases agree with TRBD1. CDR1 is MNHEY and CDR2 is SVGAGI in the germline V gene. CDR3 length: 13 amino acids. The J segment lost 4 bases and the V segment lost 6 bases, leaving 3 bases of the junction unmatched. Written as DNA, the CDR3 is TGTGCCAGCAGCCTGACAGGGGGCACTGAAGCTTTCTTT. Encoded protein: CASSLTGGTEAFF.

This sequence joins TRBV27 and TRBJ2-7; maybe TRBD1 (6 bases). Between the trimmed V and J ends, which lost 5 bases and 6 bases, there was a span of 20 bases. The germline gives CDR1 MNHEY, CDR2 SMNVEV (reference sequence). The CDR3 is 15 amino acids. The CDR3: CASSRKPGHPGEQYF. Written as DNA, the CDR3 is TGTGCCAGCAGTCGGAAACCGGGACACCCTGGCGAGCAGTACTTC.